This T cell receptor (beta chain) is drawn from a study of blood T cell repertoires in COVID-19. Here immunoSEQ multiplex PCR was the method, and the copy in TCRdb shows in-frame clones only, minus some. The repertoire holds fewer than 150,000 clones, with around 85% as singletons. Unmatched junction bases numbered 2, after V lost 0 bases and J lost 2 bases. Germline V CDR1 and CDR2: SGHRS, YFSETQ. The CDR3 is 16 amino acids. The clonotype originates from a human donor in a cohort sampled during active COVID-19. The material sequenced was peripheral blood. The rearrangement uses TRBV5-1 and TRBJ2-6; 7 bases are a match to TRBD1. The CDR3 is CASSLAQGAGANVLTF. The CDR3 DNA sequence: TGCGCCAGCAGCTTGGCCCAGGGGGCTGGGGCCAACGTCCTGACTTTC.